What follows are 8 T cell receptor beta chains derived from one specimen sequenced in a study of T cell repertoires in cytomegalovirus infection. TCRdb independently ran MiXCR on the reads; one entry per CDR3 protein. The sample holds about 490,000 distinct CDR3 sequences, about 11% seen once. The sequencing sample was made of PBMCs. Receptor source: a human donor in good health (CMV status not recorded). Some clones in this sample may be carry-over from other donors' samples.

This clonotype was seen only a few times. This chain uses TRBV5-1 with TRBJ1-6; D is uncertain. Germline V gene lookup returns CDR1 SGHRS and CDR2 YFSETQ. Trimming took off 0 bases at V and 9 bases at J, with 10 bases between the two ends. The CDR3 runs 14 residues. The CDR3 DNA reads TGCGCCAGCAGCTTGGAGGGTATGTCTTCACCCCTCCACTTT. This translates into CASSLEGMSSPLHF.

This clonotype was detected many times. V and J are TRBV12-3 or TRBV12-4 and TRBJ2-1, with 8 bases matching TRBD2. Losses at the gene ends were 4 bases for V and 5 bases for J; bases not matched to a gene: 10. This CDR3 has 16 amino acids. The CDR3 reads CASSSSSAGGNNEQFF. The CDR3 nucleotides read TGTGCCAGCAGTTCCTCCTCCGCGGGGGGTAACAATGAGCAGTTCTTC.

The rearrangement joins TRBV9 to TRBJ2-7, with no clear D. The V gene lost 4 bases and the J gene lost 3 bases, with 17 bases spanning the gap. Looked up from germline, CDR1 is SGDLS and CDR2 is YYNGEE. The CDR3 sequence is 15 residues long. The CDR3 DNA reads as TGTGCCAGCAGCCCAAAGGAAGGACGGGTCTACGAGCAGTACTTC. It translates to CASSPKEGRVYEQYF.

In its sample, this clonotype was seen many times. V and J are TRBV6-2 or TRBV6-3 and TRBJ2-7; D remains ambiguous. V lost 5 bases to trimming and J lost 0 bases, with 14 bases between them. Germline CDR1 and CDR2: MNHEY and SVGEGT. The CDR3 is made up of 15 amino acids. The DNA for the CDR3 is TGTGCCAGCAGTCCCCCGGAGAGACACTCCTACGAGCAGTACTTC. Amino acid sequence: CASSPPERHSYEQYF.

V gene TRBV28 combines with J gene TRBJ1-6; D ambiguous. The CDR3 extends over 14 amino acids. Germline V gives CDR1 MDHEN, CDR2 SYDVKM. V lost 5 bases, J lost 7 bases, and 12 bases lay in between. CDR3 region: CASSVGEGNSPLHF. CDR3 nucleotides: TGTGCCAGCAGTGTCGGGGAAGGCAATTCACCCCTCCACTTT.

The sample holds a few counts of this clonotype. CDR3 loop: CASSVVGEYYGYTF. CDR3 DNA: TGTGCCAGCAGCGTAGTGGGCGAGTACTATGGCTACACCTTC. The V and J genes are TRBV9 and TRBJ1-2; D gene uncertain. Germline assignment: CDR1 SGDLS and CDR2 YYNGEE. CDR3 size: 14 residues. V was cut by 0 bases and J by 3 bases, with 9 bases left in between.

The chain employs TRBV10-2 and TRBJ2-7; possibly TRBD1 for D (5 bases). The CDR3 sequence is 12 residues long. Germline CDR1 and CDR2: WSHSY and SAAADI. V was pared by 4 bases and J by 7 bases, with 11 bases between. CDR3 in amino acids: CASSVGRGEQYF. The CDR3 coding sequence is TGCGCCAGCAGTGTGGGTAGGGGAGAGCAGTACTTC.

This clonotype was picked up many times. In nucleotides, the CDR3 is TGTGCCAGCAGCCAAGAGAGTTCCTACGAGCAGTACTTC. Residues: CASSQESSYEQYF. The chain couples TRBV4-2 to TRBJ2-7; unclear D gene. The CDR3 is 13 amino acids. Germline V CDR1 and CDR2: LGHNA, YNFKEQ. Trimming pared 0 bases from V and 1 base from J, leaving 4 bases between.